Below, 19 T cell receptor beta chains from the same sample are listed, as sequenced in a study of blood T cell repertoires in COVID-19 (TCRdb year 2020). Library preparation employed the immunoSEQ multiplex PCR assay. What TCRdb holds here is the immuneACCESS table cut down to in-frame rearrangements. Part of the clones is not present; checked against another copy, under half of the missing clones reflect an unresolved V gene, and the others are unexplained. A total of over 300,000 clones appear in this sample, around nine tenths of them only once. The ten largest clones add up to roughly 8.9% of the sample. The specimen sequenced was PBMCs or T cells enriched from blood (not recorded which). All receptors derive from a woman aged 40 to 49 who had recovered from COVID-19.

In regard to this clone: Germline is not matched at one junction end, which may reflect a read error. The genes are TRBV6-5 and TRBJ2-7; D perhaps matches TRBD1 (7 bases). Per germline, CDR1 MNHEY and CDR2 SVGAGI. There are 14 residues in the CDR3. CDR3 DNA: TGTGCCAGCAGATTAGACAGGGACTCCCACGAGCAGTACTTC. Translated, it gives CASRLDRDSHEQYF.

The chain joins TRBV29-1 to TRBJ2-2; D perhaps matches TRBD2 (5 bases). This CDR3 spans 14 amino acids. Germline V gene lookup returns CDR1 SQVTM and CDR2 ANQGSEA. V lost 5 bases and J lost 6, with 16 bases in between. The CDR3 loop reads CSVSVAGLPGELFF. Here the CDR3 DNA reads TGCAGCGTTTCGGTGGCGGGCCTCCCCGGGGAGCTGTTTTTT.

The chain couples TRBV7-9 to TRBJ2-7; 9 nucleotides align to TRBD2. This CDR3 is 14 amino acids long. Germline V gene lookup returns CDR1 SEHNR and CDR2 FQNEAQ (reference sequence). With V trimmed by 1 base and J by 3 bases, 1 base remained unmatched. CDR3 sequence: CASSLGTSDYEQYF. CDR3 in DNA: TGTGCCAGCAGCTTAGGGACTAGCGACTACGAGCAGTACTTC.

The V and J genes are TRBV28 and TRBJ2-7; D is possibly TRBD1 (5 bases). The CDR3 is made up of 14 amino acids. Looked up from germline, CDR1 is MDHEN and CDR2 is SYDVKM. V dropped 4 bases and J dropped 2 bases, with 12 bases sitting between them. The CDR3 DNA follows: TGTGCCAGCAGTTCAAGGGGCGAAACCTACGAGCAGTACTTC. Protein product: CASSSRGETYEQYF.

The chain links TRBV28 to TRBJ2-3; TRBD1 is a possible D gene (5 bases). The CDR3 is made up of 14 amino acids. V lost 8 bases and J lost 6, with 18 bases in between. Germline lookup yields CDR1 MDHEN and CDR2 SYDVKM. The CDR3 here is CASWNAGMGDTQYF. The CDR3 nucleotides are TGTGCCAGCTGGAATGCAGGGATGGGTGATACGCAGTATTTT.

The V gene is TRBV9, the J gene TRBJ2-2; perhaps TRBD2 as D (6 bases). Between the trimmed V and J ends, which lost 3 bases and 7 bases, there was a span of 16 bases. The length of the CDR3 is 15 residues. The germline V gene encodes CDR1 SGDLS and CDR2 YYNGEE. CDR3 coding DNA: TGTGCCAGCAGCGCTGCGGGGATACCTAGCGGGGAGCTGTTTTTT. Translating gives CASSAAGIPSGELFF. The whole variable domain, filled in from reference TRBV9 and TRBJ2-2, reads DSGVTQTPKHLITATGQRVTLRCSPRSGDLSVYWYQQSLDQGLQFLIQYYNGEERAKGNILERFSAQQFPDLHSELNLSSLELGDSALYFCASSAAGIPSGELFFGEGSRLTVL.

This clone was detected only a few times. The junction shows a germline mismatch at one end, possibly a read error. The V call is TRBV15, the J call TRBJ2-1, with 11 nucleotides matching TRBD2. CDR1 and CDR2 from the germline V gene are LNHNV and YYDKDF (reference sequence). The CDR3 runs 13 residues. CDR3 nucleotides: TGTGCCACCAGCAGAGATTGGGGACTAGCGGTACTCTTC. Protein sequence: CATSRDWGLAVLF. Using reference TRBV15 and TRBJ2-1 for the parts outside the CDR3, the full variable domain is DAMVIQNPRYQVTQFGKPVTLSCSQTLNHNVMYWYQQKSSQAPKLLFHYYDKDFNNEADTPDNFQSRRPNTSFCFLDIRSPGLGDTAMYLCATSRDWGLAVLFGPGTRLTVL.

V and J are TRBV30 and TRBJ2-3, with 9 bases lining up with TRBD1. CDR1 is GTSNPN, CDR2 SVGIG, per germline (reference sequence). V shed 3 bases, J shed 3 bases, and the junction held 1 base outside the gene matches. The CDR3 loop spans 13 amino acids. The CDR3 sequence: CAWRDRGTDTQYF. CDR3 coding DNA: TGTGCCTGGAGGGACAGGGGTACAGATACGCAGTATTTT.

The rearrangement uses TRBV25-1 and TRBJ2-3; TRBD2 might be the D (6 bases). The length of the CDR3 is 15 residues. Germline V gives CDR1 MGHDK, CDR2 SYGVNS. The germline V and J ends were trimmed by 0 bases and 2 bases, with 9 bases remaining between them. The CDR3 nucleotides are TGTGCCAGCAGTGAATATGCGGGGAACACAGATACGCAGTATTTT. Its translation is CASSEYAGNTDTQYF.

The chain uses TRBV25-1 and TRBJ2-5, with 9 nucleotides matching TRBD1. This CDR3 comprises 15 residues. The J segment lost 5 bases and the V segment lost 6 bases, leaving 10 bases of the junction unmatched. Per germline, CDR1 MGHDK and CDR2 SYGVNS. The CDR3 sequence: CASRPGQGPSETQYF. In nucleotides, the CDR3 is TGTGCCAGCAGGCCCGGACAGGGGCCATCTGAGACCCAGTACTTC. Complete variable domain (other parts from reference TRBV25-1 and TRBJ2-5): EADIYQTPRYLVIGTGKKITLECSQTMGHDKMYWYQQDPGMELHLIHYSYGVNSTEKGDLSSESTVSRIRTEHFPLTLESARPSHTSQYLCASRPGQGPSETQYFGPGTRLLVL.

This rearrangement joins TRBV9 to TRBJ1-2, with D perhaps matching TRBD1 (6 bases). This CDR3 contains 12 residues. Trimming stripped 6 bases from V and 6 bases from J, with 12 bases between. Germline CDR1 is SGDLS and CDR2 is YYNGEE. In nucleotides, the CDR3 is TGTGCCAGCAACCACAGGGCGAATGGCTACACCTTC. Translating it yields CASNHRANGYTF.

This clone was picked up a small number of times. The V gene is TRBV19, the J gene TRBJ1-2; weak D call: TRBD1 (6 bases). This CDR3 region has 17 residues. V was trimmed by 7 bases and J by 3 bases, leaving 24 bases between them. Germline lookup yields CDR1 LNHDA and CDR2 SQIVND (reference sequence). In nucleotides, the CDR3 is TGTGCCAGTACCTATGGGGACACCCGAAATGGTGACTATGGCTACACCTTC. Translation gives CASTYGDTRNGDYGYTF.

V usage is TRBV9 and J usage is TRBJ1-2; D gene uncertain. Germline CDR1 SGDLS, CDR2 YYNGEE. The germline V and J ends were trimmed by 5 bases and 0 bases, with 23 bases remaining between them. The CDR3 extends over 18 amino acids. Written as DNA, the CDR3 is TGTGCCAGCAGGGATTTGGGAGAGCGGGGTACAGCTAACTATGGCTACACCTTC. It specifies CASRDLGERGTANYGYTF.

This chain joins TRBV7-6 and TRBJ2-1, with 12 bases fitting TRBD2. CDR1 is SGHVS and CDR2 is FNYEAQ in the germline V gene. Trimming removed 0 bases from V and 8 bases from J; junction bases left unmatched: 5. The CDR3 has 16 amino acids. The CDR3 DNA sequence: TGTGCCAGCAGCTTAGCCCCACTAGCGGGGGGCTATGAGCAGTTCTTC. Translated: CASSLAPLAGGYEQFF.

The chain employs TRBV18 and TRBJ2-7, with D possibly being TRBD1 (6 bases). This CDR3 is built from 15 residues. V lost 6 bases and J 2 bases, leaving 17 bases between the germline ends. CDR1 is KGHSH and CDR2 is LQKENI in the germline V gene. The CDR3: CASSRTGGAPYEQYF. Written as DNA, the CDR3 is TGTGCCAGCTCGCGGACTGGGGGCGCCCCCTACGAGCAGTACTTC.

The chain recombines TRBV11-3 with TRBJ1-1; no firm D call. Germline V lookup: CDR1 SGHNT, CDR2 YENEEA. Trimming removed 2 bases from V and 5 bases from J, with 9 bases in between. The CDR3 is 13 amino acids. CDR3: CASSLMARTEAFF. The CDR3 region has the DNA TGTGCCAGCAGCTTAATGGCACGAACTGAAGCTTTCTTT.

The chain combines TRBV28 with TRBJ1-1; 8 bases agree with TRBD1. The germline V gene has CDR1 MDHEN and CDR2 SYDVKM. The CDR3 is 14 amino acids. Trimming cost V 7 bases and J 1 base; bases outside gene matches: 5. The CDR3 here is CASNADRANTEAFF. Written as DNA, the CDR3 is TGTGCCAGCAACGCGGACAGGGCGAACACTGAAGCTTTCTTT.

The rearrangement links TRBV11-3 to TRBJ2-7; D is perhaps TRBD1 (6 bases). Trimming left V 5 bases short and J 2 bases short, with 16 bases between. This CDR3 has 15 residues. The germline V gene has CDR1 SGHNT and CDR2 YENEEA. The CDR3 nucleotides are TGTGCCAGCAGCCACCACCGGGACATGACCTACGAGCAGTACTTC. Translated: CASSHHRDMTYEQYF.

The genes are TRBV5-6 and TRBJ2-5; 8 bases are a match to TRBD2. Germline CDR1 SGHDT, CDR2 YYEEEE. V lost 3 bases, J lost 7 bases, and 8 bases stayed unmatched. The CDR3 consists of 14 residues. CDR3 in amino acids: CASSYLAGYGTQYF. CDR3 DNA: TGTGCCAGCAGCTACCTAGCGGGCTATGGGACCCAGTACTTC.